The 12 T cell receptor beta chains in this list originate from one sample, sequenced in a study of blood T cell repertoires in COVID-19. The method was immunoSEQ multiplex PCR; TCRdb's version includes in-frame clones alone and lacks a portion of them. The sample yields 200,000 to 250,000 clones, 70% to 90% seen once. The sequenced sample was peripheral blood. Receptor source: a woman younger than 35 who had recovered from COVID-19.

V usage is TRBV4-3 and J usage is TRBJ1-5, with D hard to call. V was shortened by 1 base and J by 8 bases, with 9 bases between the two germline ends. The CDR3 has 13 amino acids. CDR1 is LGHNA, CDR2 YSLEER, per germline. CDR3: CASSQALGEPQHF. CDR3 DNA sequence: TGCGCCAGCAGCCAAGCCCTAGGAGAGCCCCAGCATTTT.

The chain joins TRBV11-1 to TRBJ1-2, with 7 bases that match TRBD1. Trimming removed 5 bases from V and 6 bases from J; junction bases left unmatched: 12. The V gene's germline CDR1 is SGHAT and CDR2 FQDESV (reference sequence). The CDR3 runs to 15 residues. CDR3 in amino acids: CASSPVTGTVNGYTF. The CDR3 DNA reads TGTGCCAGCAGCCCAGTTACCGGGACAGTGAATGGCTACACCTTC.

The chain couples TRBV19 to TRBJ1-1; 10 bases fit TRBD1. This CDR3 has 13 residues. V dropped 10 bases and J dropped 5; count of bases not matched to a gene: 7. Germline V lookup: CDR1 LNHDA, CDR2 SQIVND (reference sequence). DNA for the CDR3: TGTGCCACCGAGGACAGGGGGATTACTGAAGCTTTCTTT. This sequence encodes CATEDRGITEAFF.

The chain joins TRBV4-3 to TRBJ2-3; TRBD2 agrees at 8 bases. Unmatched junction bases numbered 3, after V lost 0 bases and J lost 1 base. This CDR3 contains 16 residues. CDR1 and CDR2 (germline): LGHNA, YSLEER. CDR3 protein: CASSQEYGRGTDTQYF. In DNA, the CDR3 is TGCGCCAGCAGCCAAGAGTACGGGAGGGGCACAGATACGCAGTATTTT.

V gene TRBV4-1 combines with J gene TRBJ2-5, with TRBD2 identical over 7 bases. J lost 2 bases, V lost 2 bases, and 8 bases had no gene match. The CDR3 consists of 16 residues. CDR1 and CDR2 from the germline V gene are MGHRA and YSYEKL. As DNA, the CDR3 is TGCGCCAGCAGCCAAATTTTGGCCGGGAGGCAAGAGACCCAGTACTTC. Protein: CASSQILAGRQETQYF.

The chain links TRBV3-1 (or the pseudogene TRBV3-2) to TRBJ2-7; 8 bases match TRBD2. The CDR3 consists of 16 residues. After removal of 4 bases from V and 3 bases from J, the junction contained 11 bases not matched to a gene. CDR1 is LGHDT, CDR2 YNNKEL, per germline (reference sequence). The CDR3 bases are TGTGCCAGCAGCCTGGGAGCTTGGACTAGCAGCTACGAGCAGTACTTC. Protein: CASSLGAWTSSYEQYF.

The chain joins TRBV3-1 (or the pseudogene TRBV3-2) to TRBJ2-1; 8 bases align to TRBD2. Germline V gene sequence: CDR1 LGHDT, CDR2 YNNKEL (reference sequence). The CDR3 length is 16 residues. Losses at the gene ends were 5 bases for V and 3 bases for J; bases not matched to a gene: 9. This chain's CDR3 is CASSSLDSGVYNEQFF. DNA for the CDR3: TGTGCCAGCAGCTCCCTTGATAGCGGGGTCTACAATGAGCAGTTCTTC.

The chain combines TRBV27 with TRBJ1-2, with 7 positions matching TRBD1. V trimming: 3 bases; J trimming: 4 bases; junction bases outside the gene matches: 11. The germline V gene encodes CDR1 MNHEY and CDR2 SMNVEV (reference sequence). The CDR3 totals 16 residues. CDR3 amino acids: CASSLGTAFTTYGYTF. The CDR3 DNA is TGTGCCAGCAGTTTGGGGACAGCTTTCACAACCTATGGCTACACCTTC.

This sequence joins TRBV7-2 and TRBJ2-3, with D uncertain. CDR1 and CDR2 (germline): SGHTA, FQGNSA. Trimming stripped 4 bases from V and 1 base from J, with 6 bases between. This CDR3 has 13 residues. CDR3 in amino acids: CASSSTGTDTQYF. The CDR3 region has the DNA TGTGCCAGCAGCTCGACTGGCACAGATACGCAGTATTTT.

This chain connects TRBV27 to TRBJ1-1, with D perhaps TRBD1 (5 bases). CDR1 MNHEY and CDR2 SMNVEV come from the germline V gene (reference sequence). The CDR3 is made up of 13 amino acids. The V end was cut by 8 bases, the J end by 4 bases, with 14 bases between. The CDR3 coding sequence is TGTGCCAGCGGTGCGGGGCGCGTCACTGAAGCTTTCTTT. Translating it yields CASGAGRVTEAFF.

A few counts support this clone. The chain couples TRBV9 to TRBJ1-1, with D uncertain. V shed 4 bases and J shed 6 bases, with 7 bases lying between them. Germline values: CDR1 SGDLS, CDR2 YYNGEE. The CDR3 sequence is 11 residues long. As DNA, the CDR3 is TGTGCCAGCAGCCTCGGGGCTGAAGCTTTCTTT. This codes for CASSLGAEAFF.

V and J are TRBV5-4 and TRBJ2-7; 8 bases line up with TRBD2. Germline V gene data show CDR1 as SGHNT and CDR2 as YYREEE (reference sequence). The V segment lost 2 bases and the J segment 7 bases; nucleotides outside the gene matches: 17. The CDR3 extends over 17 amino acids. The CDR3 DNA reads TGTGCCAGCAGCTTACCGGGTAGCGGGGCCCCCATGGGGGAGCAGTACTTC. Amino acid sequence: CASSLPGSGAPMGEQYF.